The 26 T cell receptor beta chains reported below all come from one sample, sequenced in a study of CXCR3-negative and CXCR3-positive naive CD8 T cells. 5' RACE with UMI labels generated the TRB cDNA libraries. TCRdb derives one entry per CDR3 protein from the 5' RACE reads, leaving out DNA. The table lists tens of thousands of distinct CDR3 sequences. The sequencing sample was made of memory CD8+ T cells from blood. The source of these receptors is a human donor in good health. Some clones in this sample may be carry-over from other donors' samples.

The CDR3 sequence: CSVVGTSSSNEQFF. The chain uses TRBV29-1 and TRBJ2-1; with no DNA, the TCRdb D assignment of TRBD2 cannot be verified. CDR1 is SQVTM, CDR2 ANQGSEA, per germline. The CDR3 runs 14 residues.

The chain uses TRBV29-1 and TRBJ2-3. Germline V CDR1 and CDR2: SQVTM, ANQGSEA. The CDR3 runs to 13 residues. This CDR3 reads CSVEDYNADTQYF.

The V and J genes are TRBV27 and TRBJ1-2. The CDR3 totals 13 residues. Germline V gene lookup returns CDR1 MNHEY and CDR2 SMNVEV (reference sequence). This CDR3 reads CASTPAGSYGYTF.

The chain has TRBV20-1 and TRBJ2-5. CDR3 length: 14 amino acids. CDR1 and CDR2 (germline): DFQATT, SNEGSKA (reference sequence). The CDR3 reads CSARTGESQETQYF.

The V call is TRBV4-2, the J call TRBJ2-7; TCRdb indicates TRBD1, and absent DNA this call remains unverified. The V gene's germline CDR1 is LGHNA and CDR2 YNFKEQ. This CDR3 contains 15 residues. CDR3: CASSQGGFSSYEQYF.

This chain connects TRBV12-2 to TRBJ2-1; absent DNA, TCRdb's TRBD1 call cannot be checked. TRBV12-2 constitutes a pseudogene. The CDR3 extends over 14 amino acids. The CDR3 protein is CASRFPRGVNEQFF.

This sequence joins TRBV7-9 and TRBJ2-5; TCRdb selects TRBD1, and the lack of DNA leaves this call unchecked. There are 15 residues in the CDR3. Germline assignment: CDR1 SEHNR and CDR2 FQNEAQ (reference sequence). CDR3 sequence reads: CASSPLDRARETQYF.

The chain combines TRBV20-1 with TRBJ1-1; TCRdb's D call of TRBD1 is untestable without DNA. This CDR3 comprises 14 residues. From germline, CDR1 is DFQATT and CDR2 SNEGSKA (reference sequence). The CDR3 reads CSAHPSGDYTEAFF.

CDR3 in amino acids: CASSPLDQETQYF. The chain combines TRBV12-3 or TRBV12-4 with TRBJ2-5. The CDR3 is 13 residues long.

The chain links TRBV19 to TRBJ1-1. The germline V gene encodes CDR1 LNHDA and CDR2 SQIVND (reference sequence). There are 13 residues in the CDR3. CDR3 loop: CASSVKGNTEAFF.

The rearrangement uses TRBV28 and TRBJ2-7. Germline V gene lookup returns CDR1 MDHEN and CDR2 SYDVKM. The CDR3 runs 11 residues. The CDR3 here is CASSLLWVTYF.

This chain's CDR3 is CSAEEGDFGETQYF. The V gene is TRBV29-1, the J gene TRBJ2-5; TCRdb's assignment of TRBD2 cannot be checked, as there is no DNA. Germline V gives CDR1 SQVTM, CDR2 ANQGSEA. The CDR3 consists of 14 residues.

V usage is TRBV11-2 and J usage is TRBJ1-2; the TCRdb call, TRBD1, lacks DNA for checking. Germline CDR1 and CDR2: SGHAT and FQNNGV. The CDR3 contains 18 residues. The CDR3 sequence: CASSPTKGVGATDYGYTF.

This chain links TRBV29-1 with TRBJ2-1; there is no DNA to check the TCRdb D call of TRBD1. The CDR3 length is 14 residues. Germline V gene lookup returns CDR1 SQVTM and CDR2 ANQGSEA. This CDR3 is CSAAGGSSHNEQFF.

The V and J genes are TRBV6-2 or TRBV6-3 and TRBJ1-5; without DNA, the TCRdb call of TRBD1 cannot be checked. The CDR3 consists of 15 residues. Per the germline V gene, CDR1 is MNHEY and CDR2 is SVGEGT. The CDR3 protein is CASSFADRARQPQHF.

The chain uses TRBV29-1 and TRBJ1-2. The CDR3 length is 13 residues. The germline V gene has CDR1 SQVTM and CDR2 ANQGSEA. The CDR3 loop reads CSVVPRQLNGYTF.

This chain connects TRBV2 to TRBJ2-3; there is no DNA to check the TCRdb D call of TRBD1. This CDR3 has 14 residues. Germline V gene sequence: CDR1 SNHLY, CDR2 FYNNEI. The chain's CDR3 is CASSTGVGTDTQYF.

The chain carries TRBV9 and TRBJ2-3; absent DNA, TCRdb's TRBD2 call cannot be checked. This CDR3 is built from 14 residues. Per the germline V gene, CDR1 is SGDLS and CDR2 is YYNGEE. CDR3 loop: CASSVGGSADTQYF. Supplemented by reference TRBV9 and TRBJ2-3, the full variable domain reads DSGVTQTPKHLITATGQRVTLRCSPRSGDLSVYWYQQSLDQGLQFLIQYYNGEERAKGNILERFSAQQFPDLHSELNLSSLELGDSALYFCASSVGGSADTQYFGPGTRLTVL.

CDR3 amino acids: CSARGRRPYEQYF. This chain uses TRBV20-1 with TRBJ2-7. This CDR3 region has 13 residues. Germline CDR1 reads DFQATT; CDR2 reads SNEGSKA (reference sequence).

The chain has TRBV20-1 and TRBJ1-6; TCRdb picks TRBD1, but there is no DNA to check that call. Germline V gene lookup returns CDR1 DFQATT and CDR2 SNEGSKA (reference sequence). This CDR3 contains 14 residues. CDR3 amino acids: CSARDGGLNSPLHF.

CDR3: CSVAGTGFSLEVFF. V gene TRBV29-1 combines with J gene TRBJ1-1; the TCRdb call, TRBD1, lacks DNA for checking. The V gene's germline CDR1 is SQVTM and CDR2 ANQGSEA. This CDR3 is built from 14 residues.

The V gene is TRBV6-5, the J gene TRBJ2-1; TCRdb's D call of TRBD2 is untestable without DNA. The CDR3 contains 19 residues. In germline, CDR1 is MNHEY, CDR2 SVGAGI. The chain's CDR3 is CASSYQGVQREGRYNEQFF.

This chain connects TRBV7-3 to TRBJ2-1; TCRdb picks TRBD2, but there is no DNA to check that call. The CDR3 loop spans 17 amino acids. Germline V lookup: CDR1 SGHTA, CDR2 FQGTGA. The CDR3 sequence is CASSLKVRLAGVDEQFF.

The gene calls are TRBV4-1 and TRBJ2-5; TCRdb picks TRBD2, but there is no DNA to check that call. CDR3 length equals 14 residues. The germline gives CDR1 MGHRA, CDR2 YSYEKL. The CDR3 region is CASSQLAGAETQYF.

The genes are TRBV28 and TRBJ2-1; as DNA is missing, the TRBD1 call by TCRdb cannot be tested. The CDR3 runs 14 residues. Germline loops: CDR1 MDHEN, CDR2 SYDVKM. The CDR3: CASSSWTAYNEQFF.

The chain joins TRBV14 to TRBJ1-6. This CDR3 comprises 13 residues. CDR1 SGHDN and CDR2 FVKESK come from the germline V gene. The CDR3 sequence is CASSPIDNSPLHF.